This is a list of T cell receptor beta chains from one sample in a study of blood T cell repertoires in COVID-19. Only in-frame clones appear in the TCRdb table, and some are missing; sequencing was by immunoSEQ multiplex PCR. The sample carries 300,000 to 400,000 clones, more than 75% recorded once. The sequenced sample was PBMCs or T cells enriched from blood (not recorded which). Receptor source: a woman aged 25-40 years with acute COVID-19. Each CDR3 is given with its conserved first and last residue. Fields, in order: D gene, V gene, J gene, CDR3 protein. The D gene is left open where the match is weak.

d_gene: .; v_gene: TRBV7-8; j_gene: TRBJ2-1; CDR3aa: CASSRDAPGYNEQFF
d_gene: TRBD1; v_gene: TRBV27; j_gene: TRBJ1-2; CDR3aa: CASSQTGGNYGYTF
d_gene: .; v_gene: TRBV6-5; j_gene: TRBJ2-6; CDR3aa: CASSSGTTGANVLTF
d_gene: TRBD1; v_gene: TRBV27; j_gene: TRBJ1-5; CDR3aa: CASSLSMGTAINQPQHF
d_gene: .; v_gene: TRBV12-3/TRBV12-4; j_gene: TRBJ1-1; CDR3aa: CATKGGENTEAFF
d_gene: .; v_gene: TRBV9; j_gene: TRBJ1-2; CDR3aa: CASSHGRLGYTF
d_gene: .; v_gene: TRBV14; j_gene: TRBJ2-7; CDR3aa: CASSQDLVRGAYEQYF
d_gene: TRBD2; v_gene: TRBV7-2; j_gene: TRBJ2-2; CDR3aa: CASSWTSGGSTGELFF
d_gene: TRBD1; v_gene: TRBV6-5; j_gene: TRBJ1-2; CDR3aa: CASRGTGVNYGYTF
d_gene: .; v_gene: TRBV5-8; j_gene: TRBJ1-6; CDR3aa: CASSSRGSYNSPLHF
d_gene: .; v_gene: TRBV14; j_gene: TRBJ2-2; CDR3aa: CASSQEKGVIDGELFF
d_gene: TRBD1; v_gene: TRBV30; j_gene: TRBJ2-1; CDR3aa: CAWMVKQQGKNEQFF
d_gene: .; v_gene: TRBV24-1; j_gene: TRBJ1-6; CDR3aa: CATNRDYNSPLHF
d_gene: TRBD2; v_gene: TRBV11-3; j_gene: TRBJ2-1; CDR3aa: CASSPRGGSYNEQFF
d_gene: TRBD1; v_gene: TRBV18; j_gene: TRBJ1-2; CDR3aa: CASSPPQTGVYGYTF
d_gene: TRBD1; v_gene: TRBV18; j_gene: TRBJ1-1; CDR3aa: CASSQGTGNTEAFF
d_gene: .; v_gene: TRBV14; j_gene: TRBJ1-2; CDR3aa: CASSYGTAWGGYTF
d_gene: .; v_gene: TRBV24-1; j_gene: TRBJ2-3; CDR3aa: CATSDLVGFTDTQYF
d_gene: .; v_gene: TRBV5-5; j_gene: TRBJ1-2; CDR3aa: CASSLAFSTEGSYGYTF
d_gene: TRBD1; v_gene: TRBV4-3; j_gene: TRBJ1-4; CDR3aa: CASSQSTGDGEKLFF
d_gene: TRBD1; v_gene: TRBV19; j_gene: TRBJ1-2; CDR3aa: CASSISQGAGYGYTF
d_gene: .; v_gene: TRBV7-9; j_gene: TRBJ2-3; CDR3aa: CASSFHGMGDTDTQYF
d_gene: .; v_gene: TRBV4-3; j_gene: TRBJ2-5; CDR3aa: CASSQEVSEETQYF
d_gene: .; v_gene: TRBV18; j_gene: TRBJ2-3; CDR3aa: CATRAGWADTQYF
d_gene: TRBD1; v_gene: TRBV5-6; j_gene: TRBJ2-7; CDR3aa: CASSLFGTGFSSEQYF
d_gene: .; v_gene: TRBV3-1/TRBV3-2; j_gene: TRBJ1-6; CDR3aa: CASSRRQSQQANSPLHF
d_gene: TRBD2; v_gene: TRBV6-2/TRBV6-3; j_gene: TRBJ2-2; CDR3aa: CASSYDRAGGPIGELFF
d_gene: TRBD1; v_gene: TRBV7-7; j_gene: TRBJ2-2; CDR3aa: CASSSSATGVGGELFF
d_gene: TRBD2; v_gene: TRBV27; j_gene: TRBJ2-3; CDR3aa: CASSLASGTPIITDTQYF
d_gene: .; v_gene: TRBV12-3/TRBV12-4; j_gene: TRBJ1-2; CDR3aa: CASTLANYGYTF
d_gene: .; v_gene: TRBV24-1; j_gene: TRBJ2-1; CDR3aa: CATSDLGAESYNEQFF
d_gene: .; v_gene: TRBV6-5; j_gene: TRBJ1-5; CDR3aa: CASRRQFYSNQPQHF
d_gene: .; v_gene: TRBV28; j_gene: TRBJ1-4; CDR3aa: CASSLFGGTRGEKLFF
d_gene: .; v_gene: TRBV28; j_gene: TRBJ1-5; CDR3aa: CASSPSGRLNQPQHF
d_gene: TRBD1; v_gene: TRBV11-3; j_gene: TRBJ2-7; CDR3aa: CASSLGPGGLEQYF
d_gene: .; v_gene: TRBV2; j_gene: TRBJ1-5; CDR3aa: CASSEWGLYQPQHF
d_gene: .; v_gene: TRBV5-6; j_gene: TRBJ2-1; CDR3aa: CASSLAESGEQFF
d_gene: .; v_gene: TRBV5-5; j_gene: TRBJ2-7; CDR3aa: CASSQGYEQYF
d_gene: .; v_gene: TRBV6-5; j_gene: TRBJ2-5; CDR3aa: CASSLGAVNQETQYF
d_gene: .; v_gene: TRBV5-1; j_gene: TRBJ2-7; CDR3aa: CASSLLTEGEQYF
d_gene: .; v_gene: TRBV5-1; j_gene: TRBJ2-5; CDR3aa: CASRIRGSPILEETQYF
d_gene: .; v_gene: TRBV4-1; j_gene: TRBJ1-2; CDR3aa: CASSPPAPNYGYTF
d_gene: .; v_gene: TRBV6-2/TRBV6-3; j_gene: TRBJ1-6; CDR3aa: CASSQQGLGGSPLHF
d_gene: TRBD2; v_gene: TRBV7-9; j_gene: TRBJ2-7; CDR3aa: CASSSGASSYEQYF
d_gene: .; v_gene: TRBV7-3; j_gene: TRBJ1-1; CDR3aa: CASSLRRPRRPELEAFF
d_gene: TRBD2; v_gene: TRBV9; j_gene: TRBJ2-7; CDR3aa: CASSFGLDSYEQYF
d_gene: .; v_gene: TRBV2; j_gene: TRBJ1-2; CDR3aa: CATAGYRDYNYGYTF
d_gene: TRBD2; v_gene: TRBV19; j_gene: TRBJ2-1; CDR3aa: CASSIPGTRSNEQFF
d_gene: .; v_gene: TRBV9; j_gene: TRBJ1-2; CDR3aa: CASSRDTTNYGYTF
d_gene: .; v_gene: TRBV15; j_gene: TRBJ1-5; CDR3aa: CATSRAGGQPQHF
d_gene: TRBD2; v_gene: TRBV19; j_gene: TRBJ2-1; CDR3aa: CASSLTSGEHNEQFF
d_gene: TRBD1; v_gene: TRBV6-5; j_gene: TRBJ1-1; CDR3aa: CASRGDRGRLGAFF
d_gene: TRBD1; v_gene: TRBV25-1; j_gene: TRBJ2-5; CDR3aa: CASSELTGKVETQYF
d_gene: TRBD2; v_gene: TRBV9; j_gene: TRBJ2-3; CDR3aa: CASSIQRGVGTDTQYF
d_gene: .; v_gene: TRBV3-1/TRBV3-2; j_gene: TRBJ1-2; CDR3aa: CASSPRQGYHGYTF
d_gene: .; v_gene: TRBV19; j_gene: TRBJ1-5; CDR3aa: CASSIDMRGGQPQHF
d_gene: TRBD2; v_gene: TRBV4-3; j_gene: TRBJ2-3; CDR3aa: CASSLRTSGGSAQYF
d_gene: TRBD1; v_gene: TRBV12-3/TRBV12-4; j_gene: TRBJ2-1; CDR3aa: CASTPTGADEQFF
d_gene: .; v_gene: TRBV19; j_gene: TRBJ1-1; CDR3aa: CASSPIGGSEAFF